This T cell receptor (beta chain) was sequenced for a study of control samples from healthy donors and cancer patients. The CDR3 runs 11 residues. Germline-derived CDR1 and CDR2 are MDHEN and SYDVKM. Trimming cost V 4 bases and J 13 bases, with 14 bases left between them. Profiling relied on immunoSEQ multiplex PCR, and the TCRdb table lists in-frame clones only, not all of them. The sample lists about 190,000 clones, around 90% occurring once. Sample: blood. The chain employs TRBV28 and TRBJ2-7, with a possible D match to TRBD1 (7 bases). The TCR originated in a man aged 25 to 40 in good health. CDR3 sequence (DNA): TGTGCCAGCAGTTCCCGGGGGACAGTTTACTTC. It specifies CASSSRGTVYF.